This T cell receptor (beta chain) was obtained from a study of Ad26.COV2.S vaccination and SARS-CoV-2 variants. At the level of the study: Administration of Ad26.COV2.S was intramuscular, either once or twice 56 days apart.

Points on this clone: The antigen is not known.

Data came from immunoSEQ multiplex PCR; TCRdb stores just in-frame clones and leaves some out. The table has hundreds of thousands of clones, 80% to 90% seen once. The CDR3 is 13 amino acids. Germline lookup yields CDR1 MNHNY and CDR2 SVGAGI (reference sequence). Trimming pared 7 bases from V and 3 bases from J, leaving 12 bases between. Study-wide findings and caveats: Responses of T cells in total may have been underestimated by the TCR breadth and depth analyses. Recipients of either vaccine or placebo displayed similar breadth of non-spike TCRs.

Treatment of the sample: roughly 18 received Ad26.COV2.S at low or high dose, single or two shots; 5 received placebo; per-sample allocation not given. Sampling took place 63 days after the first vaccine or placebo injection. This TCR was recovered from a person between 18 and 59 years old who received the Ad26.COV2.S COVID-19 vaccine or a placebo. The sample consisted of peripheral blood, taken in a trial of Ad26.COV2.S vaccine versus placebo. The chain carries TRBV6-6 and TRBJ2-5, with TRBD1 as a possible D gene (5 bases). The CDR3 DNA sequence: TGTGCCAGCACCCCTGTGACAGAAGAGACCCAGTACTTC. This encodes CASTPVTEETQYF.